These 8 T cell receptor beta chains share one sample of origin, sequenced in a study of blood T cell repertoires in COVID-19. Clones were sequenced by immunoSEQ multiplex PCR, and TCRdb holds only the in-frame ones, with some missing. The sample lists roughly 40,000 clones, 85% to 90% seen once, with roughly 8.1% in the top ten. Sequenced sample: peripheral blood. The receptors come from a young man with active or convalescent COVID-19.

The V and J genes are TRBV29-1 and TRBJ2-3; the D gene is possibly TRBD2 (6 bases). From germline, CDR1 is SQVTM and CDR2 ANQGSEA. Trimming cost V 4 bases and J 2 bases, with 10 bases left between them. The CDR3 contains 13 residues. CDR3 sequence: CSVGRGLTDTQYF. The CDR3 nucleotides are TGCAGCGTTGGGAGGGGCCTCACAGATACGCAGTATTTT.

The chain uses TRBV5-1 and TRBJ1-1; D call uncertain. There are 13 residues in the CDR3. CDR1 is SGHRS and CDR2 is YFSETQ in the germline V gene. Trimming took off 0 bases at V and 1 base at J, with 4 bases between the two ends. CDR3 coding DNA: TGCGCCAGCAGCTTGGGAGGGAACACTGAAGCTTTCTTT. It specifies CASSLGGNTEAFF.

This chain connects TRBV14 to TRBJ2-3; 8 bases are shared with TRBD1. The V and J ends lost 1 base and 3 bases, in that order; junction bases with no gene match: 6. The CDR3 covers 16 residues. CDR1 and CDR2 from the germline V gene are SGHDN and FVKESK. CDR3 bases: TGTGCCAGCAGCCAAGGCCTTGACAGGGGAACAGATACGCAGTATTTT. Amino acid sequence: CASSQGLDRGTDTQYF.

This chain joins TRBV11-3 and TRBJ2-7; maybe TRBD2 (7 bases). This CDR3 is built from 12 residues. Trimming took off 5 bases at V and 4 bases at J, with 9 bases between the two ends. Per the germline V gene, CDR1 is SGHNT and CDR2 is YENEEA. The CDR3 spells CASSRGGYEQYV. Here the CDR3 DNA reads TGTGCCAGCAGCAGGGGGGGATACGAGCAGTACGTC.

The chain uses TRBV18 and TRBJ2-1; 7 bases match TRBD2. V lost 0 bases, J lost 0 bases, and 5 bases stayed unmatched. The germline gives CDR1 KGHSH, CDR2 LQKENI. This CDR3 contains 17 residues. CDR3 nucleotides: TGTGCCAGCTCACCACCGGCTAGCGGACTCTCCTACAATGAGCAGTTCTTC. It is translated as CASSPPASGLSYNEQFF.

The CDR3 sequence: CASLQPGTSSAFF. DNA for the CDR3: TGTGCCAGCCTGCAACCGGGAACCAGCTCGGCTTTCTTT. The V gene is TRBV6-6, the J gene TRBJ1-1; the D is unclear. This CDR3 has 13 amino acids. Trimming left V 8 bases short and J 11 bases short, with 21 bases between. Germline V gene data show CDR1 as MNHNY and CDR2 as SVGAGI (reference sequence).

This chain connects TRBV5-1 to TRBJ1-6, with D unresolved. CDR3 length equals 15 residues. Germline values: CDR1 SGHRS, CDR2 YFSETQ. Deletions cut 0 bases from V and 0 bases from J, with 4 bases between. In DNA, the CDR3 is TGCGCCAGCAGCTTGGGTCGCTCCTATAATTCACCCCTCCACTTT. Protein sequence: CASSLGRSYNSPLHF.

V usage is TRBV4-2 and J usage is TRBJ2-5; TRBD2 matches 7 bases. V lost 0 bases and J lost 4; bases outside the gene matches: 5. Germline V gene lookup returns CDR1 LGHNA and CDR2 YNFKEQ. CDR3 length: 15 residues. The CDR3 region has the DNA TGTGCCAGCAGCCAAGATTTTGGCGGGGGAGAGACCCAGTACTTC. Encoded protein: CASSQDFGGGETQYF.